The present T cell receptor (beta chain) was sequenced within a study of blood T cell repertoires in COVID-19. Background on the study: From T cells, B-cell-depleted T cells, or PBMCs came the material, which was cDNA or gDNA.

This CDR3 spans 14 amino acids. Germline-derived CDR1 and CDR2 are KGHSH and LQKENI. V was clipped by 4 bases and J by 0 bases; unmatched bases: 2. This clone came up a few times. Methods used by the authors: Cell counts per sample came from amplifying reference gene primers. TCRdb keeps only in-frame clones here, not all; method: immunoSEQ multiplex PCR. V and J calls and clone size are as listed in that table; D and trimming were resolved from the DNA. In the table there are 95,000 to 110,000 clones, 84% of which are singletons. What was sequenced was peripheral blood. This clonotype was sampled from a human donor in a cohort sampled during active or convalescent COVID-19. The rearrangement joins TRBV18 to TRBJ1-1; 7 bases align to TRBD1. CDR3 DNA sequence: TGTGCCAGCTCACTGGGACAGATGAACACTGAAGCTTTCTTT. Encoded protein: CASSLGQMNTEAFF.